This entry concerns a single T cell receptor beta chain. Its antigen is still unknown. Blood CD8+ and CD4+ T cells underwent high-throughput TCR beta sequencing. The TEMRA cells underwent FACS enrichment, while the CD8+ and CD4+ T cells underwent negative isolation. V dropped 2 bases and J dropped 8 bases, with 9 bases sitting between them. Germline-derived CDR1 and CDR2 are MNHEY and SVGEGT. The length of the CDR3 is 12 residues. The authors reverse transcribed 0.5 to 1 ug RNA with random hexamers. Amplification of TCR beta CDR3 spanned 54 Vbeta and 13 Jbeta via immunoSEQ multiplex PCR. TCRdb used MiXCR to reprocess the immunoSEQ multiplex PCR reads, holding one entry per CDR3 protein. The table includes some 300,000 distinct CDR3 sequences, approximately 91% detected once. The data were obtained in a study of CD8 T cells in Susac syndrome. Study results and caveats: Only a relatively small number of individuals were included in the TCR sequencing and HLA analysis.

Material: CD8+ T cells from PBMCs. The V gene is TRBV6-2 or TRBV6-3, the J gene TRBJ1-2; no clear D gene. This clonotype originated in a human donor with multiple sclerosis. This CDR3 reads CASSYGLEGYTF. The CDR3 nucleotides are TGTGCCAGCAGTTACGGGTTGGAGGGCTACACCTTC.